This T cell receptor beta chain was identified in a study of blood T cell repertoires in COVID-19. The CDR3 is 15 amino acids. V dropped 2 bases and J dropped 6 bases, with 17 bases sitting between them. CDR1 and CDR2 (germline): MNHEY, SVGAGI. The method was immunoSEQ multiplex PCR; TCRdb's version includes in-frame clones alone and lacks a portion of them. The profile shows about 270,000 clones, roughly 90% of them singletons. The clonotype originates from a woman in her 30s with COVID-19, enrolled during active disease. The sample consisted of peripheral blood. This rearrangement joins TRBV6-5 to TRBJ2-7; D may be TRBD1 (5 bases). The CDR3 loop reads CASSYGTQGGLEQYF. CDR3 coding DNA: TGTGCCAGCAGTTACGGTACTCAGGGTGGGCTCGAGCAGTACTTC.